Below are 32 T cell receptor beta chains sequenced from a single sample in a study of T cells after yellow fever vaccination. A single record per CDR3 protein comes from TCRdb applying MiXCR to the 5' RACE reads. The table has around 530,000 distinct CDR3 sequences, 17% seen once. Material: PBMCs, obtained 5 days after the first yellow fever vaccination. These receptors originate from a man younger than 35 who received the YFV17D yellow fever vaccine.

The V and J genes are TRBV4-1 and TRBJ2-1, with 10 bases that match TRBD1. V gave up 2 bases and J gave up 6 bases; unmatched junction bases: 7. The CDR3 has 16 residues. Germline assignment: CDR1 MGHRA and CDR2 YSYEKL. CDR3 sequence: CASSQIDRGLGNEQFF. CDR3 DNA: TGCGCCAGCAGCCAAATCGACAGGGGGCTCGGCAATGAGCAGTTCTTC.

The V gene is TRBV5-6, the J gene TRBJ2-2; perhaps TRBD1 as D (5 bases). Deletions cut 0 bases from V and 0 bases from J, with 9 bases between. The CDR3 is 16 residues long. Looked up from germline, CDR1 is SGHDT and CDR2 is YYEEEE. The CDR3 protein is CASSLGTGANTGELFF. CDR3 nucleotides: TGTGCCAGCAGCTTGGGCACAGGAGCGAACACCGGGGAGCTGTTTTTT.

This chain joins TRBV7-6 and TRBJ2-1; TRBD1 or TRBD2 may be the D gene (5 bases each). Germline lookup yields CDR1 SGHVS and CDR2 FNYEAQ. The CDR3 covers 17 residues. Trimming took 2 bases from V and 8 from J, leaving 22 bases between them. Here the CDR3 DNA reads TGTGCCAGCAGCTTAAGCGGTGGGGGATTTTGGTTCGATGAGCAGTTCTTC. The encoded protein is CASSLSGGGFWFDEQFF.

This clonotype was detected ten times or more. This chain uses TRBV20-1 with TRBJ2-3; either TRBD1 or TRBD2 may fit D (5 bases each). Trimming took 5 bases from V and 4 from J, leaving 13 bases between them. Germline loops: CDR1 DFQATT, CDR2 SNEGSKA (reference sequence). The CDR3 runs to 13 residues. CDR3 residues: CSAPGRGPDTQYF. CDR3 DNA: TGCAGTGCTCCAGGACGGGGCCCAGATACGCAGTATTTT.

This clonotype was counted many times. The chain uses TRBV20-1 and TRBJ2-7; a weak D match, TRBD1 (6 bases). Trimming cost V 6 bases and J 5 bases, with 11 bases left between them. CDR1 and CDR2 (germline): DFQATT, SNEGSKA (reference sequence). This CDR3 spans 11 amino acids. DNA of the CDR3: TGCAGTGCCTACGACAGGAACGAGCAGTACTTC. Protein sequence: CSAYDRNEQYF.

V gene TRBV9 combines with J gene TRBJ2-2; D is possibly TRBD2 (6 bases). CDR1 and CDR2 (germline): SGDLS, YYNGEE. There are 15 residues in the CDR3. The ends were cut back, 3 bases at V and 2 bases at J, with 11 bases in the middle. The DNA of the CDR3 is TGTGCCAGCAGCGGAGGACTACTCAACACCGGGGAGCTGTTTTTT. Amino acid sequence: CASSGGLLNTGELFF. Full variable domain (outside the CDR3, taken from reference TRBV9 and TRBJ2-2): DSGVTQTPKHLITATGQRVTLRCSPRSGDLSVYWYQQSLDQGLQFLIQYYNGEERAKGNILERFSAQQFPDLHSELNLSSLELGDSALYFCASSGGLLNTGELFFGEGSRLTVL.

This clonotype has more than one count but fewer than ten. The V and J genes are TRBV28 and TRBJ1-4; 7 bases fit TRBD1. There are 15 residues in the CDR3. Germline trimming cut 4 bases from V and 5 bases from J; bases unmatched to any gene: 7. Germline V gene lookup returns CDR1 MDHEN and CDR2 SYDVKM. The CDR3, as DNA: TGTGCCAGCAGTTACCCGGGACAGTTGAATGAAAAACTGTTTTTT. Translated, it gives CASSYPGQLNEKLFF.

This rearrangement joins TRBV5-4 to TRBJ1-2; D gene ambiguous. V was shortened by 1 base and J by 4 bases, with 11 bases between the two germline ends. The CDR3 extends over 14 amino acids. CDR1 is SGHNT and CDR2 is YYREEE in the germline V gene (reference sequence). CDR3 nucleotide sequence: TGTGCCAGCAGCTTGACGTCAGGCCTCTATGGCTACACCTTC. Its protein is CASSLTSGLYGYTF.

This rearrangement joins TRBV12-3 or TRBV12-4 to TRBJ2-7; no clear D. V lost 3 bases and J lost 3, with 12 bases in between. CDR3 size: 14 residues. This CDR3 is CASSFGSPNYEQYF. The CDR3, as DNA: TGTGCCAGCAGTTTTGGATCTCCGAACTACGAGCAGTACTTC.

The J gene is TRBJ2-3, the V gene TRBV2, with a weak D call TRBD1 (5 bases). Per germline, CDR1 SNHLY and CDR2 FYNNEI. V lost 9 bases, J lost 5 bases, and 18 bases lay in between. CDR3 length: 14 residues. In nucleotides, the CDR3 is TGTGCCAGTTCGCCGGTGACAGAAGGAGATACGCAGTATTTT. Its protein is CASSPVTEGDTQYF.

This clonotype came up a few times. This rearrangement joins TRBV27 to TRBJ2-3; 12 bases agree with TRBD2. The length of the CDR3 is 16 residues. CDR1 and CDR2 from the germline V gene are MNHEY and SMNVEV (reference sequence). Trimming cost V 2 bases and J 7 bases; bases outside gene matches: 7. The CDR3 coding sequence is TGTGCCAGCAGTTTACTACCTAGCGGGGGGGCTAATACGCAGTATTTT. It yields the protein CASSLLPSGGANTQYF.

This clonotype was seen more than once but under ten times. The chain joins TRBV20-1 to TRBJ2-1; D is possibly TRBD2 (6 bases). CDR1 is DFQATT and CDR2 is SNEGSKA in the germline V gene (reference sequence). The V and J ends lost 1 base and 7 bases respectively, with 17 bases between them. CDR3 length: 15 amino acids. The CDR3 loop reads CSARVGRGPNNEQFF. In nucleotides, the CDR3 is TGCAGTGCTAGAGTGGGGCGGGGTCCAAATAATGAGCAGTTCTTC.

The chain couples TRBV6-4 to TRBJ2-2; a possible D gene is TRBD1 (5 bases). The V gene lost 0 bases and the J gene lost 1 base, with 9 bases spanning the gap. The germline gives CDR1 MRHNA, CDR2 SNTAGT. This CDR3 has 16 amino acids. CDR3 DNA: TGTGCCAGCAGTGACTCGAGTCAGGGGAACACCGGGGAGCTGTTTTTT. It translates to CASSDSSQGNTGELFF.

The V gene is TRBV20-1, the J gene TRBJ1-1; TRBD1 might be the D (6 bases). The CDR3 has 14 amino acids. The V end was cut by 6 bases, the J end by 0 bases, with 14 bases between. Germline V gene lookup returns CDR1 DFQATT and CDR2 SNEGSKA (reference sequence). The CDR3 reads CSAKRDNLNTEAFF. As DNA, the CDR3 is TGCAGTGCGAAACGGGACAACTTGAACACTGAAGCTTTCTTT.

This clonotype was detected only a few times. CDR3 sequence: CATSDPGTASTDTQYF. The CDR3 nucleotides are TGTGCCACCAGTGACCCGGGCACAGCTAGCACAGATACGCAGTATTTT. The V call is TRBV24-1, the J call TRBJ2-3; D ambiguous. Germline lookup yields CDR1 KGHDR and CDR2 SFDVKD. The CDR3 runs to 16 residues. The V end was cut by 4 bases, the J end by 0 bases, with 13 bases between.

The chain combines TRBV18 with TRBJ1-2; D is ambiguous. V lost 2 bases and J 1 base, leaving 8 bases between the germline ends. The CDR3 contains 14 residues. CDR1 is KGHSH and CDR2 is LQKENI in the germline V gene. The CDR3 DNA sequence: TGTGCCAGCTCACCAAGTCAGAATAACTATGGCTACACCTTC. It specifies CASSPSQNNYGYTF.

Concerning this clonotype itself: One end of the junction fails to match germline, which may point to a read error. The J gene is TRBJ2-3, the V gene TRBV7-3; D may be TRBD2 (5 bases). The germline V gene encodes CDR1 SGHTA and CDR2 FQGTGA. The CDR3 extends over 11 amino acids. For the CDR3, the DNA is TGTGCCAGCAGCTTGGGAGATACGCAGTCTTTT. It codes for CASSLGDTQSF.

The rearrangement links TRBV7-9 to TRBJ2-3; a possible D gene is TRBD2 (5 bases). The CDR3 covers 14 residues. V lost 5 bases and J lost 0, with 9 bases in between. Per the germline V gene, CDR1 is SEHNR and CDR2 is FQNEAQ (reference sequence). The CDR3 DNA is TGTGCCAGCAGCCCAATAGCGAGCACAGATACGCAGTATTTT. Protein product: CASSPIASTDTQYF.

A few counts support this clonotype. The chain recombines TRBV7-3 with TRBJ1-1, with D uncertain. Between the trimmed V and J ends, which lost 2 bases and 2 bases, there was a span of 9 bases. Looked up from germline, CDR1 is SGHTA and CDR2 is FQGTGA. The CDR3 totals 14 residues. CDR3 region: CASSLFAGNTEAFF. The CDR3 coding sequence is TGTGCCAGCAGCTTATTCGCCGGAAACACTGAAGCTTTCTTT.

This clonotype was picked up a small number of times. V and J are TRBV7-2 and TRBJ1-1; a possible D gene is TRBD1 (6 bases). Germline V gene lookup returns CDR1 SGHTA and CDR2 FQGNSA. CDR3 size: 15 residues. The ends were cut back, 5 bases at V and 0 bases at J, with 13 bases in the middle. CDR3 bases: TGTGCCAGCAGCCCTCAGGGGCTGATGAACACTGAAGCTTTCTTT. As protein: CASSPQGLMNTEAFF.

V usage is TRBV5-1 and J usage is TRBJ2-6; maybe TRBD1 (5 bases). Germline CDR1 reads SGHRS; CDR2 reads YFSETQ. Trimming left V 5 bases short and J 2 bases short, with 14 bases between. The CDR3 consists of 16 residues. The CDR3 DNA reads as TGCGCCAGCAGTTCGATAGGGGCAACTGGGGCCAACGTCCTGACTTTC. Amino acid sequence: CASSSIGATGANVLTF. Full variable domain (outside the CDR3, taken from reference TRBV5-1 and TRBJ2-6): KAGVTQTPRYLIKTRGQQVTLSCSPISGHRSVSWYQQTPGQGLQFLFEYFSETQRNKGNFPGRFSGRQFSNSRSEMNVSTLELGDSALYLCASSSIGATGANVLTFGAGSRLTVL.

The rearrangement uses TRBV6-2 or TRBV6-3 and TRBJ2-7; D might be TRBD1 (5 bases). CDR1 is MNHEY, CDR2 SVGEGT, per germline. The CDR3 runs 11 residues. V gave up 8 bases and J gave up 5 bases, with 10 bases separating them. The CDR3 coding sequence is TGTGCCAGCGGCCCAGGGAACGAGCAGTACGTC. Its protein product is CASGPGNEQYV.

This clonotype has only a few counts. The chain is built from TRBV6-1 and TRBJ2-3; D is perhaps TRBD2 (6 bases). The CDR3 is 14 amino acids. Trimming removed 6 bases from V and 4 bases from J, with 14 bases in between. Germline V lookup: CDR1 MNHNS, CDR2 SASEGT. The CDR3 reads CASSRGIRSDTQYF. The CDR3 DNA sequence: TGTGCCAGCAGCCGGGGGATACGATCAGATACGCAGTATTTT.

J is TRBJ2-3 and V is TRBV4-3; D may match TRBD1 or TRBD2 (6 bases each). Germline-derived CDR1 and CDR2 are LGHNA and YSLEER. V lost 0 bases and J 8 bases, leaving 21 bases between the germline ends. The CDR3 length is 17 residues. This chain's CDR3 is CASSQDGGPSGRGTQYF. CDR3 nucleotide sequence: TGCGCCAGCAGCCAAGATGGGGGGCCCTCCGGTCGTGGTACGCAGTATTTT.

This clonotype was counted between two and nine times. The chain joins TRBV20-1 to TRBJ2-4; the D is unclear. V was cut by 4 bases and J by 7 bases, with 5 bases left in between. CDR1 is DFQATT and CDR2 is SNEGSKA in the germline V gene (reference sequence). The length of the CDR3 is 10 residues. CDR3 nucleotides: TGCAGTGCTAAAGAGAACATTCAGTACTTC. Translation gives CSAKENIQYF.

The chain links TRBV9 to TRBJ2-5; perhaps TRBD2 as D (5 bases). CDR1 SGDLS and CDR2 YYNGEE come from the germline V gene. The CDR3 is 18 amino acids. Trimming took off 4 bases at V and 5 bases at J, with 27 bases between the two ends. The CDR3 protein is CASSPRTCIRVVEETQYF. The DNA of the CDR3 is TGTGCCAGCAGCCCTCGGACTTGTATACGGGTAGTGGAGGAGACCCAGTACTTC.

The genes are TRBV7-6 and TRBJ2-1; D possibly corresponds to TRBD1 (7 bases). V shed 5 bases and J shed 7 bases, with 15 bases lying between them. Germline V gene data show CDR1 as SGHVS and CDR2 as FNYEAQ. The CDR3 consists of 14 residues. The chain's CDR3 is CASSGRQGGNEQFF. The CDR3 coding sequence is TGTGCCAGCAGCGGACGACAGGGAGGAAATGAGCAGTTCTTC.

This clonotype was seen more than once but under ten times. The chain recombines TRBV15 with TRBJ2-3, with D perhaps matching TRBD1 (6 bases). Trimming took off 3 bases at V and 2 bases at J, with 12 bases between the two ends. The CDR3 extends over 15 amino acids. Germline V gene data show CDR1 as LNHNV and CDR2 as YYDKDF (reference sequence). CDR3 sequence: CATSRVGAPTDTQYF. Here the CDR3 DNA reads TGTGCCACCAGCAGGGTGGGGGCCCCCACAGATACGCAGTATTTT.

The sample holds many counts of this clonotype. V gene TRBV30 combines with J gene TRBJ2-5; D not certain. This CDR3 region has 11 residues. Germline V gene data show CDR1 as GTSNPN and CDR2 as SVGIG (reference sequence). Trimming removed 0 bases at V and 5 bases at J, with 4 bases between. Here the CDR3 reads CAWSVPETQYF. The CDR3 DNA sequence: TGTGCCTGGAGTGTACCGGAGACCCAGTACTTC.

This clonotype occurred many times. The CDR3 loop is CASKEGSGGNTIYF. CDR3 DNA: TGTGCCAGCAAAGAAGGTTCGGGCGGAAACACCATATATTTT. The J gene is TRBJ1-3, the V gene TRBV12-3 or TRBV12-4; D is ambiguous. The V end lost 7 bases, the J end lost 4 bases, and 14 bases lay between the germline ends. This CDR3 has 14 amino acids.

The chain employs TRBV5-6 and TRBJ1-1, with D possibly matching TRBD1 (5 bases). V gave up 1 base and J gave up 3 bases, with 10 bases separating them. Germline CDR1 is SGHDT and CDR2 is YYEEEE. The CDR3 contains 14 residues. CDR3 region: CASSLSLGDTEAFF. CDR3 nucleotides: TGTGCCAGCAGCTTGAGTCTGGGGGACACTGAAGCTTTCTTT.

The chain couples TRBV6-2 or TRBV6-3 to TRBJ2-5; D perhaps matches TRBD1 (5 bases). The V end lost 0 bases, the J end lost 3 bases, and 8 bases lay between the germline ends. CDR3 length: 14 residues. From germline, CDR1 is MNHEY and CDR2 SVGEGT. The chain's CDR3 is CASSYSGREETQYF. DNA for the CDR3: TGTGCCAGCAGTTACTCCGGCAGGGAAGAGACCCAGTACTTC.